This TCR beta chain was found in a study of T cells in Graves' hyperthyroidism and ophthalmopathy (dated by TCRdb to the late 2010s). Some background on the complete study: Peripheral blood was collected at initial diagnosis, before any treatment. A discovery cohort of about 96 patients, roughly 45 with Graves' ophthalmopathy and under 60 with stable Graves' hyperthyroidism, was used to find distinguishing TCR V-J signatures. Whether ophthalmopathy could be predicted prospectively was tested in an independent validation cohort made up of fewer than 20 hyperthyroidism patients plus 17 patients who later progressed to ophthalmopathy. The roughly 91 discovery patients were randomly divided into training and test sets at a 7:3 ratio. In roughly six Graves' hyperthyroidism patients, the study also compared T-cell repertoires from thyroid tissue with T-cell repertoires from blood. Once sampling was done, hyperthyroidism patients were given methimazole at a starting dose of 30 mg daily, whereas ophthalmopathy patients were given high-dose intravenous methylprednisolone. The paper describes TCR Vbeta CDR3 sequencing of about 140 peripheral blood samples, made up of about 41 ophthalmopathy patients, some 80 hyperthyroidism patients and about 17 progressor patients. What the research found in general, with its limitations: Blood samples also contained most of the expanded thyroid clonotypes (frequency above 0.001), which suggests that blood repertoires may reflect thyroid immune responses. During validation, the model predicted progression to ophthalmopathy a median of about 6.3 months ahead of onset, with more than 55% sensitivity and about 75% specificity. A model built on a 13 V-J signature distinguished ophthalmopathy from stable hyperthyroidism, reaching 85% to 90% sensitivity and 81.08% specificity in cross-validation and 80%/75% in testing. Sample size was not statistically predetermined, and blinding of investigators to group allocation was not performed.

The TCR beta CDR3 regions were amplified from the RNA transcripts. The TCR CDR3 was subjected to a first round of RT-PCR using the HTBI primer set and the Qiagen OneStep RT-PCR kit. Libraries were constructed in a second round of multiplex PCR, after which size selection and purification were carried out. Libraries were sequenced paired-end with 100 bp reads on an Illumina HiSeq2000. The paper's processing steps were these. SOAPnuke was used to process the raw data, throwing out any read that contained adapters or uncalled bases, had a mean Phred below 15, or lacked an exact constant-primer or identifier match. COPE v1.2.5 was used to merge the high-quality paired reads, and each unique nucleotide sequence was defined as a clonotype. Clonotypes were aligned to IMGT TRBV, TRBD and TRBJ reference segments using MiTCR v1.1. The analysis included only V-J combinations with a frequency above 0.0001, which together covered more than 99% of the repertoires. The TCS score was defined as the ratio of F50 (clonal expansion) to E x V (chaos), calculated using BLOSUM62-based TCRdist between CDR3 peptides within each V-J. Welch's t-statistics and random forest reduced 500 to 650 V-J features to about 12, which were used in a naive Bayes classifier (R e1071). TCRdb passed the public sequencing reads through fastp at Q25 and MiXCR, retaining productive beta sequences. When rows share a CDR3 protein, they turn into one entry using the most common DNA and genes. For this entry, the V and J calls and clone size follow TCRdb and not the study's own pipeline. The sample records around 570,000 distinct CDR3 sequences, 20% of which are singletons. The ten largest make up 45% to 50% of the sample.

Moderately to severely active disease, a Clinical Activity Score of at least 3, a NOSPECS grade of at least 4, and a duration under 3 months were present in ophthalmopathy patients. Patients with uncontrolled infections, other autoimmune diseases, pregnancy or lactation were excluded. Diagnoses relied on clinical symptoms, serum thyroxine and TRAb, thyroid ultrasound and orbital computed tomography. Ficoll-Paque density gradient centrifugation was used to isolate PBMCs from around 10 ml of fresh peripheral blood. Total RNA was extracted with Trizol reagent, and quality was checked on an Agilent 2100 Bioanalyzer. Taken from the germline V gene, the CDR1 and CDR2 loops are KGHSH and LQKENI. The CDR3 contains 14 residues, cysteine and phenylalanine counted. Only CDR3 DNA remains: 42 bases, in frame from the first base. Points on this clonotype: Its antigen is currently not known. One end of the junction is discordant with germline, which a read error may explain.

The sequenced sample was blood. The V gene is TRBV18 and the J gene is TRBJ2-7; the D gene assignment is perhaps TRBD1 or TRBD2, with each matching 5 bases. The sequence came from a middle-aged man with Graves' ophthalmopathy. The CDR3 reads CANSPPRGATEQYF. The DNA is as follows: TGTGCCAACTCACCACCGAGGGGTGCTACTGAGCAGTACTTC.